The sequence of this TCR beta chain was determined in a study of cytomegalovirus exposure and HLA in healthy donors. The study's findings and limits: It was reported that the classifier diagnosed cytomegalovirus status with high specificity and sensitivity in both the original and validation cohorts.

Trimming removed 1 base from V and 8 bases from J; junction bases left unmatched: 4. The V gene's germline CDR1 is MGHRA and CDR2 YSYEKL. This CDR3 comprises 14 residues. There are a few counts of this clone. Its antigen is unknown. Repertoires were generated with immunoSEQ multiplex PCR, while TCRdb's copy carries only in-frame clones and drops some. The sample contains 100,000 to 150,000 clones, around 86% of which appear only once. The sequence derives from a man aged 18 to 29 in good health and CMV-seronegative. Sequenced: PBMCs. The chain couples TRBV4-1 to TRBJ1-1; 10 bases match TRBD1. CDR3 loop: CASSQGGQGREAFF. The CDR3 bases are TGCGCCAGCAGCCAAGGGGGACAGGGGAGGGAAGCTTTCTTT.